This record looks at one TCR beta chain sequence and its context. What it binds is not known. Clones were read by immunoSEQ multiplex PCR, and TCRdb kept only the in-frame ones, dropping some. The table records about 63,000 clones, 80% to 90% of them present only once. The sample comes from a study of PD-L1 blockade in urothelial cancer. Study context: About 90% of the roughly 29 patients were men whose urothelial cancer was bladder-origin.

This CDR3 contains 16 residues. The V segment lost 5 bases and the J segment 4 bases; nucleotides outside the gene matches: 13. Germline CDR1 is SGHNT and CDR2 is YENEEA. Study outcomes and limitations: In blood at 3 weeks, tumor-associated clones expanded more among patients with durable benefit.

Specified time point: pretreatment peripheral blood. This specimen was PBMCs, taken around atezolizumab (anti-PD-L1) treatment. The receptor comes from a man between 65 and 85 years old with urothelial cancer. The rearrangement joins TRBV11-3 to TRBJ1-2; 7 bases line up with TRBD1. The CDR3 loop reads CASSPQLGQSAYGYTF. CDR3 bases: TGTGCCAGCAGCCCCCAACTGGGACAGTCAGCCTATGGCTACACCTTC.